These 10 T cell receptor beta chains originate from one sample sequenced in a study of blood T cell repertoires in COVID-19. The table came from immunoSEQ multiplex PCR; TCRdb's copy has only in-frame clones and leaves some out. The sample holds under 75,000 clones, around 76% seen once. Sequenced: peripheral blood. The receptor source for this set is a woman of 80 years or more with acute or convalescent COVID-19.

The V gene is TRBV19, the J gene TRBJ1-2, with D possibly TRBD1 on 5 matching bases. The CDR3 is 13 residues long. CDR1 is LNHDA, CDR2 SQIVND, per germline (reference sequence). Trimming cost V 5 bases and J 5 bases, with 12 bases left between them. CDR3 coding DNA: TGTGCCAGTAGTTTCCAATACAGGTATGGCTACACCTTC. It is translated as CASSFQYRYGYTF.

V is TRBV28 and J is TRBJ2-1; D may be TRBD1 (5 bases). V dropped 7 bases and J dropped 6 bases, with 13 bases sitting between them. The CDR3 covers 13 residues. CDR1 is MDHEN, CDR2 SYDVKM, per germline. The DNA for the CDR3 is TGTGCCAGCAACAGGCTACCTACCAATGAGCAGTTCTTC. It yields the protein CASNRLPTNEQFF.

V gene TRBV5-6 combines with J gene TRBJ1-2; D gene uncertain. Trimming stripped 4 bases from V and 8 bases from J, with 18 bases between. The CDR3 covers 14 residues. Per the germline V gene, CDR1 is SGHDT and CDR2 is YYEEEE. The CDR3 reads CASSPRRGSAGYTF. DNA of the CDR3: TGTGCCAGCAGCCCAAGACGCGGATCGGCCGGCTACACCTTC.

The chain links TRBV6-6 to TRBJ2-5; tentative D call: TRBD2 (6 bases). Trimming took off 2 bases at V and 9 bases at J, with 19 bases between the two ends. Germline V gene data show CDR1 as MNHNY and CDR2 as SVGAGI (reference sequence). This CDR3 region has 15 residues. The CDR3 protein is CASSYPRGGAGAQYF. DNA of the CDR3: TGTGCCAGCAGTTACCCCCGCGGCGGGGCCGGGGCCCAGTACTTC.

The chain recombines TRBV30 with TRBJ2-7, with 9 bases that match TRBD2. The germline V gene has CDR1 GTSNPN and CDR2 SVGIG (reference sequence). V lost 0 bases to trimming and J lost 5 bases; unmatched junction nucleotides: 5. CDR3 length: 14 residues. Here the CDR3 reads CAWSVLAGLHEQYF. Written as DNA, the CDR3 is TGTGCCTGGAGTGTACTAGCGGGCCTCCACGAGCAGTACTTC.

This sequence joins TRBV7-8 and TRBJ2-5; 12 bases are shared with TRBD2. This CDR3 is 17 amino acids long. Germline V lookup: CDR1 SGHVS, CDR2 FQNEAQ. J lost 5 bases, V lost 5 bases, and 12 bases had no gene match. The CDR3 DNA reads as TGTGCCAGCAGCCAAAATACCCTAGCGGGAGGGAGGGAGACCCAGTACTTC. It yields the protein CASSQNTLAGGRETQYF.

The chain recombines TRBV15 with TRBJ2-2; TRBD1 matches at 11 bases. This CDR3 is 16 amino acids long. V was pared by 0 bases and J by 7 bases, with 4 bases of the junction left unmatched. CDR1 is LNHNV and CDR2 is YYDKDF in the germline V gene (reference sequence). CDR3 residues: CATSRDWDRGNGELFF. The DNA of the CDR3 is TGTGCCACCAGCAGAGATTGGGACAGGGGGAACGGGGAGCTGTTTTTT.

The chain uses TRBV5-1 and TRBJ2-1; 11 nucleotides align to TRBD2. The CDR3 is 16 amino acids. Germline-derived CDR1 and CDR2 are SGHRS and YFSETQ. Trimming cost V 1 base and J 0 bases; bases outside gene matches: 0. CDR3 region: CASSLTSGSSYNEQFF. The CDR3 region has the DNA TGCGCCAGCAGCTTGACTAGCGGGAGCTCCTACAATGAGCAGTTCTTC.

The chain employs TRBV7-2 and TRBJ1-4; D uncertain. Per the germline V gene, CDR1 is SGHTA and CDR2 is FQGNSA. Trimming took 1 base from V and 10 from J, leaving 10 bases between them. This CDR3 has 13 amino acids. The CDR3 coding sequence is TGTGCCAGCAGCTTAGGCGGAGGTGGAAAACTGTTTTTT. This translates into CASSLGGGGKLFF.

The gene calls are TRBV5-4 and TRBJ1-1, with D uncertain. V was shortened by 0 bases and J by 5 bases, with 11 bases between the two germline ends. This CDR3 has 14 amino acids. Germline V gene lookup returns CDR1 SGHNT and CDR2 YYREEE (reference sequence). As DNA, the CDR3 is TGTGCCAGCAGCTTGGACGTTTCGGGGACTGAAGCTTTCTTT. Translation: CASSLDVSGTEAFF.